The 10 T cell receptor beta chains below all came from one sample that was sequenced in a study of blood T cell repertoires in COVID-19. Profiled with immunoSEQ multiplex PCR; TCRdb holds only in-frame clones, not every one. The table has about 77,000 clones, 75% to 85% seen once. Specimen: peripheral blood. The receptors were gathered from a woman aged 70-85 years with acute or convalescent COVID-19.

V is TRBV11-1 and J is TRBJ2-7; 9 bases line up with TRBD1. The CDR3 length is 14 residues. Germline V gene sequence: CDR1 SGHAT, CDR2 FQDESV (reference sequence). V lost 5 bases to trimming and J lost 6 bases; unmatched junction nucleotides: 8. The CDR3 is CASSRTGGFSEQYF. CDR3 nucleotide sequence: TGTGCCAGCAGCCGTACAGGGGGCTTTTCCGAGCAGTACTTC.

Worth noting for this clone: Germline is not matched at one junction end, which may reflect a read error. DNA of the CDR3: TGTGCCAGCTCACTTTGGCAGGGTGGGCCCAGCCTGGCCTTC. This encodes CASSLWQGGPSLAF. The genes are TRBV18 and TRBJ1-2, with D possibly being TRBD1 (5 bases). Looked up from germline, CDR1 is KGHSH and CDR2 is LQKENI. CDR3 length: 14 amino acids. The whole variable domain, filled in from reference TRBV18 and TRBJ1-2, reads NAGVMQNPRHLVRRRGQEARLRCSPMKGHSHVYWYRQLPEEGLKFMVYLQKENIIDESGMPKERFSAEFPKEGPSILRIQQVVRGDSAAYFCASSLWQGGPSLAFGSGTRLTVV.

The gene calls are TRBV6-6 and TRBJ2-5; unclear D gene. Trimming stripped 6 bases from V and 2 bases from J, with 10 bases between. The CDR3 consists of 13 residues. Per the germline V gene, CDR1 is MNHNY and CDR2 is SVGAGI (reference sequence). CDR3 DNA: TGTGCCAGCAGACAAGCGCGACAAGAGACCCAGTACTTC. Translating it yields CASRQARQETQYF.

The J gene is TRBJ1-5, the V gene TRBV19; a possible D gene is TRBD1 (6 bases). Per the germline V gene, CDR1 is LNHDA and CDR2 is SQIVND (reference sequence). The CDR3 runs 15 residues. Trimming stripped 0 bases from V and 1 base from J, with 7 bases between. CDR3 sequence reads: CASSIEGASNQPQHF. The CDR3 region has the DNA TGTGCCAGTAGTATAGAGGGGGCAAGCAATCAGCCCCAGCATTTT.

The genes are TRBV6-6 and TRBJ1-1, with TRBD1 as a possible D gene (5 bases). Germline V gene lookup returns CDR1 MNHNY and CDR2 SVGAGI (reference sequence). CDR3 length: 13 amino acids. CDR3 DNA: TGTGCAGCCCAATTGGACAAAGACACTGAAGCTTTCTTT. It codes for CAAQLDKDTEAFF.

The chain uses TRBV5-4 and TRBJ2-1; perhaps TRBD1 as D (5 bases). Germline assignment: CDR1 SGHNT and CDR2 YYREEE (reference sequence). This CDR3 is built from 18 residues. The V end was cut by 0 bases, the J end by 3 bases, with 19 bases between. CDR3: CASSLAQGRAIRYNEQFF. The CDR3 DNA is TGTGCCAGCAGCTTGGCCCAAGGCAGGGCTATCCGCTACAATGAGCAGTTCTTC.

The chain recombines TRBV5-1 with TRBJ2-3, with TRBD2 as a possible D gene (6 bases). The V end was cut by 3 bases, the J end by 0 bases, with 11 bases between. The CDR3 is made up of 15 amino acids. Germline V gene lookup returns CDR1 SGHRS and CDR2 YFSETQ. CDR3 coding DNA: TGCGCCAGCAGCTATAGCGGATCTAGCACAGATACGCAGTATTTT. Encoded protein: CASSYSGSSTDTQYF.

This chain connects TRBV5-1 to TRBJ1-3, with D unclear. The CDR3 sequence is 12 residues long. V shed 4 bases and J shed 2 bases, with 4 bases lying between them. Germline CDR1 is SGHRS and CDR2 is YFSETQ. This chain's CDR3 is CASSPAGNTIYF. CDR3 coding DNA: TGCGCCAGCAGCCCGGCTGGAAACACCATATATTTT.

This sequence joins TRBV7-8 and TRBJ1-2, with TRBD1 as a possible D gene (6 bases). Trimming cost V 1 base and J 2 bases, with 11 bases left between them. Germline assignment: CDR1 SGHVS and CDR2 FQNEAQ. This CDR3 has 15 amino acids. This CDR3 is CASSLEDTGNYGYTF. The CDR3 DNA sequence: TGTGCCAGCAGCTTAGAGGATACAGGGAACTATGGCTACACCTTC.

The CDR3 here is CASSSKRGGTDTQYF. In DNA, the CDR3 is TGTGCCAGCAGCTCAAAGCGGGGGGGCACAGATACGCAGTATTTT. The J gene is TRBJ2-3, the V gene TRBV7-2; TRBD2 matches at 9 bases. The trim removed 4 bases at V and 1 base at J, leaving 3 bases unmatched. Per germline, CDR1 SGHTA and CDR2 FQGNSA. The CDR3 spans 15 residues.